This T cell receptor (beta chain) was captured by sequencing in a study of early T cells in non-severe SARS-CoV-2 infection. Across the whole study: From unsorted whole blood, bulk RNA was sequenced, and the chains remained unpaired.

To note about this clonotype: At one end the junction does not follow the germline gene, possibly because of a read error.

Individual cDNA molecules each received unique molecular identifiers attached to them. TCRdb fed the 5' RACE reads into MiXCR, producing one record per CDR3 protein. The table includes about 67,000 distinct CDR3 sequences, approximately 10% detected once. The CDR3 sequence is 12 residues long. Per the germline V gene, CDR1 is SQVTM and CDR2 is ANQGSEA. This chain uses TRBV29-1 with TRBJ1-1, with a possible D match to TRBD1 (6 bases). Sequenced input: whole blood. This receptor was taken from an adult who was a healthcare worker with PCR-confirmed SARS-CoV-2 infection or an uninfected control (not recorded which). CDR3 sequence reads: CSAGGVVTKAFF. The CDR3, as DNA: TGCAGCGCTGGGGGCGTCGTCACTAAAGCTTTCTTT.